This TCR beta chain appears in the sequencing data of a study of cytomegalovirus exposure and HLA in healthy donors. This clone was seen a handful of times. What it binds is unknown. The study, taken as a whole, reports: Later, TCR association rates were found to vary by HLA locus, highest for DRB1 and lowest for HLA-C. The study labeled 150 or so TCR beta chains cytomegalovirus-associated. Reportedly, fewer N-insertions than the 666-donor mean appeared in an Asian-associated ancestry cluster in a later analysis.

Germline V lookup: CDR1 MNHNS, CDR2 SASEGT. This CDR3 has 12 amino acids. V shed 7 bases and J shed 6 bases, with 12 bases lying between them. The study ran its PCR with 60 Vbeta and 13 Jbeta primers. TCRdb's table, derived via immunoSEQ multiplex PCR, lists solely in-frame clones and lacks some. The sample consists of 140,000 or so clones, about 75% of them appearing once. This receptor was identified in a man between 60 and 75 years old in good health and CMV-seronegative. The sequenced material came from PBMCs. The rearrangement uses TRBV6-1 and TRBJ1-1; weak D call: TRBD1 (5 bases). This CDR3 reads CASMGGGPEAFF. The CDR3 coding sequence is TGTGCCAGCATGGGGGGAGGCCCTGAAGCTTTCTTT.